The clone carrying this TCR beta chain is a singleton in its sample. This entry is derived from a study of blood T cell repertoires in COVID-19. Looking at the study overall: The United States, Italy and Spain provided the acute and convalescent COVID-19 samples.

The V and J ends lost 1 base and 2 bases, in that order; junction bases with no gene match: 14. CDR1 SGHVS and CDR2 FQNEAQ come from the germline V gene. The CDR3 totals 19 residues. Per the original data handling: Amplifying reference gene primers gave estimates of nucleated cell counts. TCRdb's table, derived via immunoSEQ multiplex PCR, lists solely in-frame clones and lacks some. V, J and clone size were drawn from that table, and D and trimming were deduced from the DNA. The sample records about 120,000 clones, about 85% being singletons. The sample was peripheral blood. The V gene is TRBV7-8, the J gene TRBJ2-7, with 10 bases identical to TRBD2. The sequence derives from a man older than 75 with acute or convalescent COVID-19. CDR3 sequence: CASSLELTSGRPGTYEQYF. The CDR3 bases are TGTGCCAGCAGCTTAGAGTTGACTAGCGGGCGTCCCGGGACCTACGAGCAGTACTTC.